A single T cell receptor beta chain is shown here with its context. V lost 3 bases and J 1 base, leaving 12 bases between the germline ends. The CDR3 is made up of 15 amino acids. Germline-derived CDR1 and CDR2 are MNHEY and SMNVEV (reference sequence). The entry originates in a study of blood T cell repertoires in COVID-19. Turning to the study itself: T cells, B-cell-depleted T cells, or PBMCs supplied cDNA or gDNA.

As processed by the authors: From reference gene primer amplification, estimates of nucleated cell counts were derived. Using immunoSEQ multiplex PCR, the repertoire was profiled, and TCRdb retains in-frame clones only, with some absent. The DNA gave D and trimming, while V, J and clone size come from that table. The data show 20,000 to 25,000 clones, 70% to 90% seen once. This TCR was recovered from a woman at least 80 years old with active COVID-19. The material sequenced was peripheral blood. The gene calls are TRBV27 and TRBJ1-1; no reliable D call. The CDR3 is CASSFSGYGNTEAFF. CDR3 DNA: TGTGCCAGCAGTTTTTCGGGATATGGGAACACTGAAGCTTTCTTT.